This T cell receptor beta chain was observed in a study of OX40 agonist ivuxolimab in advanced cancers. For the study in its entirety: The costimulatory receptor OX40 (CD134) was targeted by ivuxolimab, a fully human IgG2 agonistic monoclonal antibody. Intravenous ivuxolimab was administered to patients every 2 weeks at six dose levels: 0.01, 0.1, 0.3, 1.5, 3 and 10 mg/kg. Of the approximately 50 dose-escalation patients, hepatocellular carcinoma was present in some 19, melanoma in roughly 15, renal cell carcinoma in 9 and head and neck cancer in 9. A male proportion of 82.7% and a mean age of approximately 55 years, ranging from 23 to 79, were recorded for the dose-escalation cohort. Patients were allowed to have had prior anti-PD-1, anti-PD-L1 or anti-CTLA-4 therapy, and approximately 39% of the dose-escalation patients had been treated with checkpoint inhibitors. Partial responses were achieved by three dose-escalation patients, of whom one had hepatocellular carcinoma and two had cutaneous melanoma. The purpose of peripheral TCRbeta sequencing was to test whether ivuxolimab changed TCR sequence diversity and led to clonal T-cell expansion. The paper describes the monotherapy dose-escalation part (N = 52 patients) of the phase I trial of ivuxolimab.

The trial excluded patients who had a history of autoimmune disease or who were on systemic immunosuppression. Peripheral blood for TCR sequencing was collected from all dose cohorts at baseline, on cycle 4 day 1, and on cycle 7 day 1. The samples were drawn from a first-in-human, open-label, multicenter phase I dose-escalation trial of ivuxolimab. Adults with locally advanced or metastatic melanoma, renal cell, hepatocellular, or head and neck squamous cell carcinoma were enrolled in the trial. CD4+ and CD8+ T cells were sorted separately from peripheral blood before TCR sequencing. The paper's findings and limits, for the study overall: Partial responders in the 0.1-3.0 mg/kg groups had among the lowest normalized peripheral clonal expansion, especially among CD8+ T cells. Antigen specificity was not determined for the clonally expanded peripheral T cells. Low levels of normalized T-cell clonal expansion were also shown by some nonresponding patients. At doses of 0.1 to 3.0 mg/kg, clonal expansion of both CD4+ and CD8+ T cells in blood was seen between baseline and week 6. After ivuxolimab, more expanded clones were found on average in CD8+ T cells than in CD4+ T cells.

CDR1 and CDR2 were assigned from the germline V gene as MNHEY and SVGAGI. CDR3 length: 15 amino acids, cysteine to phenylalanine. Only CDR3 DNA remains: 45 bases, in frame from the first base. V is shortened by 0 bases, J by 6 bases, and the region joining them spans 14 bases. As regards this clone: Its specific antigen is unknown. No much larger clone is present one base from it, and per-base qualities are unavailable.

Genomic DNA was isolated from the sorted cells so that the TCRbeta CDR3 region could be sequenced. The immunoSEQ Assay was used for sequencing of TCRbeta CDR3 regions. This is the immuneACCESS table as TCRdb keeps it, with only in-frame sequences that have V and J called. A part of the clones is gone; compared with another copy, unresolved V genes explain less than half, and the rest is unexplained. Present in this sample are some 68,000 clones, around 87% of which were seen just once. Jointly, the top ten make up about 10% of the sample. The chain couples TRBV6-5 to TRBJ1-2; the D gene cannot be named for sure. This receptor was obtained from an adult with an advanced solid tumor such as melanoma, head and neck, liver or kidney cancer. The specimen was CD4+ or CD8+ T cells sorted from blood, collected in a trial of the OX40 agonist ivuxolimab. The CDR3 in this case is CASSYSQTGNNGYTF. The DNA sequence is as follows: TGTGCCAGCAGTTACTCGCAGACCGGGAATAATGGCTACACCTTC.